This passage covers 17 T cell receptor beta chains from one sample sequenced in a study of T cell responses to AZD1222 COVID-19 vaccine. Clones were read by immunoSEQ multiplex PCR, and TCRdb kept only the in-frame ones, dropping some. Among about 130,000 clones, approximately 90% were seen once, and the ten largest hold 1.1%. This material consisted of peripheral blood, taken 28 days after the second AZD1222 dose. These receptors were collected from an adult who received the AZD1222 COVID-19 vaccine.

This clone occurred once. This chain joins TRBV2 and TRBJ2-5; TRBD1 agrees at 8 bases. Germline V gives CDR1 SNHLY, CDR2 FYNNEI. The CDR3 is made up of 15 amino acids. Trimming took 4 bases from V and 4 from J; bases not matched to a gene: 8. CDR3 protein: CASSALTGAGETQYF. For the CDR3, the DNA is TGTGCCAGCAGTGCGTTGACAGGGGCGGGAGAGACCCAGTACTTC.

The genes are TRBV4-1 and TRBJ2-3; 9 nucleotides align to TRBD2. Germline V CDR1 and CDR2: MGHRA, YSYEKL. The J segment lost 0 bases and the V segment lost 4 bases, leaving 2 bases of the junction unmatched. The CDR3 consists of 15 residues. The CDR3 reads CASSPTSGSTDTQYF. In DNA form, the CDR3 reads TGCGCCAGCAGCCCAACTAGCGGGAGCACAGATACGCAGTATTTT.

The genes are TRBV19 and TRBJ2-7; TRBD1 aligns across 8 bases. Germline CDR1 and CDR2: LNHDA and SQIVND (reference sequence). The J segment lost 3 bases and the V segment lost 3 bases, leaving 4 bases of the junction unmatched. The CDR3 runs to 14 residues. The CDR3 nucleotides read TGTGCCAGTAGTATCCGGGACAGGAGCTACGAGCAGTACTTC. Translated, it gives CASSIRDRSYEQYF. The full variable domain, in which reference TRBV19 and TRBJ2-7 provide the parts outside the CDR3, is DGGITQSPKYLFRKEGQNVTLSCEQNLNHDAMYWYRQDPGQGLRLIYYSQIVNDFQKGDIAEGYSVSREKKESFPLTVTSAQKNPTAFYLCASSIRDRSYEQYFGPGTRLTVT.

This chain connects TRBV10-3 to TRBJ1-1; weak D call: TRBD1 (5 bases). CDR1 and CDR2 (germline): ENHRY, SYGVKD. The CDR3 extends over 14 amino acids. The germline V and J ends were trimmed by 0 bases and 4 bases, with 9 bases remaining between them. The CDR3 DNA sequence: TGTGCCATCAGTGAGTCGCGGGGCGGCACTGAAGCTTTCTTT. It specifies CAISESRGGTEAFF.

DNA of the CDR3: TGCGCCAGCAGTCCTACCGGGACAGGGGTTTCCGAGCAGTACTTC. This sequence encodes CASSPTGTGVSEQYF. The chain recombines TRBV23-1 with TRBJ2-7; TRBD1 aligns across 10 bases. TRBV23-1 is filed as an ORF, its function uncertain. V shed 4 bases and J 6 bases; nucleotides not matched to a gene: 9. The CDR3 has 15 amino acids.

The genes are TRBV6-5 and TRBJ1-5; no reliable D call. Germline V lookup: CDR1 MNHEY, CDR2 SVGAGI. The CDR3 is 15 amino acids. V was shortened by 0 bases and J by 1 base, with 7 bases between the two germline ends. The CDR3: CASSYSWGSNQPQHF. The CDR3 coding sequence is TGTGCCAGCAGTTACTCGTGGGGAAGCAATCAGCCCCAGCATTTT.

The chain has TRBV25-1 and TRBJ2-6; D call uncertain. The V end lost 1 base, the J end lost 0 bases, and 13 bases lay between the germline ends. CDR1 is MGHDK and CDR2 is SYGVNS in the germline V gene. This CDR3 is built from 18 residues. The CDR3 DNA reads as TGTGCCAGCAGTGAATTGGCCGTGATAAGCTCTGGGGCCAACGTCCTGACTTTC. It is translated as CASSELAVISSGANVLTF.

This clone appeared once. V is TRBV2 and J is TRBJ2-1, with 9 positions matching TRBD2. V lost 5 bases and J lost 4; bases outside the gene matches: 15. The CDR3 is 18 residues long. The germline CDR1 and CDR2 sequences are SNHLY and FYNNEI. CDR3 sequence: CASSLAGLPPNKYNEQFF. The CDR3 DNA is TGTGCCAGCAGTCTAGCGGGACTTCCCCCGAACAAATACAATGAGCAGTTCTTC.

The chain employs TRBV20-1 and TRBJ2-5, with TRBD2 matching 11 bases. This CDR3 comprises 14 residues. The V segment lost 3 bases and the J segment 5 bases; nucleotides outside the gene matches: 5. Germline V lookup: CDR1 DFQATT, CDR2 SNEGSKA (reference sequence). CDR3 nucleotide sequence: TGCAGTGCTAGTTTACTAGCGGGAGCGGAGACCCAGTACTTC. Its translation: CSASLLAGAETQYF.

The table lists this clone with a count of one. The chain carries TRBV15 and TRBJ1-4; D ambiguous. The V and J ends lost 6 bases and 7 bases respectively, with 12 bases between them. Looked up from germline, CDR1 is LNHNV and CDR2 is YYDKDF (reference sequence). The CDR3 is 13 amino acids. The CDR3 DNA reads TGTGCCACCAGGACCCTCTTGTCTGAAAAACTGTTTTTT. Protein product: CATRTLLSEKLFF.

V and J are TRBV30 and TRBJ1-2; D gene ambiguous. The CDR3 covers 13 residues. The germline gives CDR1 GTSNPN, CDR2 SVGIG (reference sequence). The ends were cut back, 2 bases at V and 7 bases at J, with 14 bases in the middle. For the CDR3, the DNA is TGTGCCTGGAGTCAAGAGGGAGCGACTGGCTACACCTTC. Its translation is CAWSQEGATGYTF.

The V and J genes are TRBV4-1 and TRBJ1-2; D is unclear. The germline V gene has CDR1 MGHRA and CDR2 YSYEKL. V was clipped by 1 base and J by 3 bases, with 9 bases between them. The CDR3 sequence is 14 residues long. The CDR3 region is CASSQAHGDYGYTF. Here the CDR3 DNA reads TGCGCCAGCAGCCAAGCCCATGGGGACTATGGCTACACCTTC.

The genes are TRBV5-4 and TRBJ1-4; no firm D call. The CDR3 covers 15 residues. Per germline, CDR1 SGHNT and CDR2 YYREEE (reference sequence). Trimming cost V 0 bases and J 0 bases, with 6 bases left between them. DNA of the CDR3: TGTGCCAGCAGCTTGGGCGGGACAACTAATGAAAAACTGTTTTTT. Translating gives CASSLGGTTNEKLFF. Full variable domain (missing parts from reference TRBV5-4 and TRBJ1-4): ETGVTQSPTHLIKTRGQQVTLRCSSQSGHNTVSWYQQALGQGPQFIFQYYREEENGRGNFPPRFSGLQFPNYSSELNVNALELDDSALYLCASSLGGTTNEKLFFGSGTQLSVL.

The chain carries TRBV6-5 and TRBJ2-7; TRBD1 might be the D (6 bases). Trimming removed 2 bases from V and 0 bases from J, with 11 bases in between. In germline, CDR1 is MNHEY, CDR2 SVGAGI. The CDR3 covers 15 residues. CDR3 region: CASSYRIRGSYEQYF. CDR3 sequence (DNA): TGTGCCAGCAGTTACCGAATCAGGGGCTCCTACGAGCAGTACTTC.

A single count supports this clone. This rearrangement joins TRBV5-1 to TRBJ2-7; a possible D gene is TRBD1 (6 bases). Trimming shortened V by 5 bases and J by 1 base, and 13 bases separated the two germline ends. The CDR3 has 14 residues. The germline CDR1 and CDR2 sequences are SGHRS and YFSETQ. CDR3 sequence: CASRDQGQSYEQYF. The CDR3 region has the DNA TGCGCCAGCAGGGATCAGGGGCAGTCCTACGAGCAGTACTTC.

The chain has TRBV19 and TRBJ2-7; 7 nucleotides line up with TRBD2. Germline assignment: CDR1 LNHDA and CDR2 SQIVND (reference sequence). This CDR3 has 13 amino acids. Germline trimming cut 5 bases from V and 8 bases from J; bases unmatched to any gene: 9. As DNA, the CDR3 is TGTGCCAGTAGTTCCCGGACTAGAGCCAAGCAGTACTTC. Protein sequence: CASSSRTRAKQYF.

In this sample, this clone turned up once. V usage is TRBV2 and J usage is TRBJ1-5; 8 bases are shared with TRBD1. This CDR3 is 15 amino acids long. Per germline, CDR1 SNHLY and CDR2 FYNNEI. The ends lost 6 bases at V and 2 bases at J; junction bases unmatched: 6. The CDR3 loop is CASSGRTGRNQPQHF. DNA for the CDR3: TGTGCCAGCAGCGGAAGGACAGGGCGCAATCAGCCCCAGCATTTT. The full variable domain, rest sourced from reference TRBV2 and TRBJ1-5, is EPEVTQTPSHQVTQMGQEVILRCVPISNHLYFYWYRQILGQKVEFLVSFYNNEISEKSEIFDDQFSVERPDGSNFTLKIRSTKLEDSAMYFCASSGRTGRNQPQHFGDGTRLSIL.